This is a list of T cell receptor beta chains from one sample in a study of T cell changes during pregnancy in multiple sclerosis. Clones were read by immunoSEQ multiplex PCR, and TCRdb kept only the in-frame ones, dropping some. The repertoire consists of under 75,000 clones, with approximately 90% occurring once and the leading ten covering 1.4% to 1.5%. Sequences were derived from peripheral blood, sampled in the third trimester of pregnancy. The receptors stem from a female donor in good health, enrolled as a control in a pregnancy study. Each CDR3 is given with its conserved first and last residue. A D gene is named only where the DNA matches it firmly. The size of a clone is reported for some rows only, either as once, few or many, or as a class for expanded clones.

V gene	J gene	D gene	clone size	CDR3 DNA	CDR3 protein
TRBV10-3	TRBJ2-5	.	.	TGTGCCATCAGTGATCCGGGGGAGACCCAGTACTTC	CAISDPGETQYF
TRBV29-1	TRBJ2-1	.	.	TGCAGCGCCGGGGACTCCTCCTACAATGAGCAGTTCTTC	CSAGDSSYNEQFF
TRBV10-3	TRBJ2-2	.	once	TGTGCCATCAGTGAGTTAGAGCGGTCACCCGGGGAGCTGTTTTTT	CAISELERSPGELFF
TRBV2	TRBJ1-5	TRBD1	.	TGTGCCAGCGGACAGGGAACCGATAATCAGCCCCAGCATTTT	CASGQGTDNQPQHF
TRBV4-2	TRBJ1-2	.	.	TGTGCCAGCAGCCAAGACAGAACTAACTATGGCTACACCTTC	CASSQDRTNYGYTF
TRBV14	TRBJ2-1	TRBD1	.	TGTGCCAGCAGCCAAGAAGGGACAGGGGTTTATGGGCTAGTACGAGAGCAGTTCTTC	CASSQEGTGVYGLVREQFF
TRBV18	TRBJ1-5	TRBD1	.	TGTGCCAGCTCTCCATCAGGGGGCGTAGGCAATCAGCCCCAGCATTTT	CASSPSGGVGNQPQHF
TRBV18	TRBJ1-4	TRBD1	.	TGTGCCAGCTCACACCGGGACAGTCATGAAAAACTGTTTTTT	CASSHRDSHEKLFF
TRBV18	TRBJ2-2	.	.	TGTGCCAGTGCCAGGGGAAGGAACACCGGGGAGCTGTTTTTT	CASARGRNTGELFF
TRBV2	TRBJ1-1	.	.	TGTGCCAGCAAACCGTCCAGACAGAGGAACACTGAAGCTTTCTTT	CASKPSRQRNTEAFF
TRBV10-3	TRBJ2-7	.	.	TGTGCCACCAGGGACAACTCCTACGAGCAGTACTTC	CATRDNSYEQYF
TRBV4-1	TRBJ2-7	TRBD1	.	TGCGCCAGCAGCCCGACAGGGGTAGGCGAGCAGTACTTC	CASSPTGVGEQYF
TRBV7-3	TRBJ2-1	TRBD2	.	TGTGCCAGCGGGGGGGGTTCGGCCTACAATGAGCAGTTCTTC	CASGGGSAYNEQFF
TRBV6-5	TRBJ2-4	.	.	TGTGCCAGCAGTTACAACCGGGACTGGGGCAAAAACATTCAGTACTTC	CASSYNRDWGKNIQYF
TRBV20-1	TRBJ2-5	.	.	TGCAGTCCCGGGGTACAAGAGACCCAGTACTTC	CSPGVQETQYF
TRBV15	TRBJ2-7	TRBD2	.	TGTGCCACCAGCAGACCCTTAACTAGCGGGCGCTCCTACGAGCAGTACTTC	CATSRPLTSGRSYEQYF
TRBV30	TRBJ1-2	.	.	TGTGCCTATAGCTCCGGACAGCTTTACACCTTC	CAYSSGQLYTF
TRBV6-5	TRBJ1-1	.	.	TGTGCCAGCAGTTCCGACAGGAACACTGAAGCTTTCTTT	CASSSDRNTEAFF
TRBV11-1	TRBJ1-1	.	.	TGTGCCAGCAGCTTACCGACAGGCCTGGGTGTCGCTTTCTTT	CASSLPTGLGVAFF
TRBV6-4	TRBJ2-3	.	.	TGTGCCAGCAGTGACTCGCCGGAGTCTACGCAGTATTTT	CASSDSPESTQYF
TRBV6-5	TRBJ1-5	TRBD1	.	TGTGCCAGCGGGGACAGGGGTCATCGTCAGCCCCAGCATTTT	CASGDRGHRQPQHF
TRBV5-4	TRBJ1-3	.	.	TGTGCCAGCAGCGGCGGGGGGCGCTCTGGAAACACCATATATTTT	CASSGGGRSGNTIYF
TRBV2	TRBJ1-6	.	.	TGTGCCAGCAGTGACGGGGGGTTTCGTTCACCCCTCCACTTT	CASSDGGFRSPLHF
TRBV27	TRBJ1-5	TRBD1	.	TGTGCCAGCAGCCCAGACAGGGTTTATCAGCCCCAGCATTTT	CASSPDRVYQPQHF
TRBV9	TRBJ2-5	TRBD2	.	TGTGCCAGCAGCGTAGGGGGACTAGCGGGGGGAGGAGAGACCCAGTACTTC	CASSVGGLAGGGETQYF
TRBV7-9	TRBJ2-1	TRBD2	.	TGTGCCAGCAGTCGCTTAGCGGGGGGTGTTAAGTTTGAGCAGTTCTTC	CASSRLAGGVKFEQFF
TRBV28	TRBJ1-2	TRBD1	once	TGTGCCAGCAGTACTCACCTCAGGGGGCGCGGCTATGGCTACACCTTC	CASSTHLRGRGYGYTF
TRBV6-5	TRBJ1-2	TRBD1	.	TGTGCCAGCAGTTACGTAATACAGGGGTTCTATGGCTACACCTTC	CASSYVIQGFYGYTF
TRBV7-2	TRBJ1-4	TRBD1	.	TGTGCCAGCAGCTCCCGGGGCCAGGGGGAGGAAAAACTGTTTTTT	CASSSRGQGEEKLFF
TRBV4-2	TRBJ2-5	TRBD2	.	TGTGCCAGCAGCCAAGTTTGGCGGGGGGGTGGTGGAGAGACCCAGTACTTC	CASSQVWRGGGGETQYF
TRBV15	TRBJ1-2	.	.	TGTGCCACCAGGAACAGCGGGGACCCCTATGGCTACACCTTC	CATRNSGDPYGYTF
TRBV4-1	TRBJ2-2	TRBD2	.	TGCGCCAGCAGCCAGACAAACCTGGGACTAGCGGACACCGGGGAGCTGTTTTTT	CASSQTNLGLADTGELFF
TRBV28	TRBJ2-3	TRBD1	.	TGTGCCAGCAGTCCCCCCCCTCAGGGGGCGGGAGATACGCAGTATTTT	CASSPPPQGAGDTQYF
TRBV2	TRBJ2-7	.	.	TGTGCCAGCAGTCCCCGGGGAGTGGAGTACGAGCAGTACTTC	CASSPRGVEYEQYF
TRBV6-5	TRBJ1-4	TRBD1	.	TGTGCCAGCAGTTACTTAAGGACAGGGGATGAAAAACTGTTTTTT	CASSYLRTGDEKLFF
TRBV20-1	TRBJ1-2	TRBD1	.	TGCAGTGGACAGGGAAACTATGGCTACACCTTC	CSGQGNYGYTF
TRBV27	TRBJ1-6	TRBD1	few	TGTGCCAGCAGCACGGGACAGCCAAATTCACCCCTCCACTTT	CASSTGQPNSPLHF
TRBV14	TRBJ2-6	.	.	TGTGCCAGCAGCCAAGGGGGACTGAGAGCCGGGGCCAACGTCCTGACTTTC	CASSQGGLRAGANVLTF